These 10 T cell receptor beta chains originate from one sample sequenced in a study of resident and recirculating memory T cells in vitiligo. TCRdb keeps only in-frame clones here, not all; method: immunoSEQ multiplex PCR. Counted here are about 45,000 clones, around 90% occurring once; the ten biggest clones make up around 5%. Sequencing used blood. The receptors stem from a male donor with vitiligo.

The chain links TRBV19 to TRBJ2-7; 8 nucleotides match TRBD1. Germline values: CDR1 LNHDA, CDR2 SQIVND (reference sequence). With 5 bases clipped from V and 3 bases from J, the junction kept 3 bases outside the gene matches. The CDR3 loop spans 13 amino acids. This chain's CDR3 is CASSRTGNYEQYF. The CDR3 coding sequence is TGTGCCAGTAGTCGGACAGGGAACTACGAGCAGTACTTC.

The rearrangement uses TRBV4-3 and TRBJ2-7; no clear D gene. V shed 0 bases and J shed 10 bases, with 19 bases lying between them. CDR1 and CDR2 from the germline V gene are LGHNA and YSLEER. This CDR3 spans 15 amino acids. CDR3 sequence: CASSQDRMVLGAQYF. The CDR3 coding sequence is TGCGCCAGCAGCCAAGATAGGATGGTCCTAGGCGCACAGTACTTC.

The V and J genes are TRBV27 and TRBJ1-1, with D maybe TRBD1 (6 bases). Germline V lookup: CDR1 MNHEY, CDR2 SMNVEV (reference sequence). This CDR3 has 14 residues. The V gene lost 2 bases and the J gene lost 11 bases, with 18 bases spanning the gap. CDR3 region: CASSLIGGAGAAFF. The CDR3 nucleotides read TGTGCCAGCAGTTTAATCGGGGGGGCGGGAGCGGCTTTCTTT.

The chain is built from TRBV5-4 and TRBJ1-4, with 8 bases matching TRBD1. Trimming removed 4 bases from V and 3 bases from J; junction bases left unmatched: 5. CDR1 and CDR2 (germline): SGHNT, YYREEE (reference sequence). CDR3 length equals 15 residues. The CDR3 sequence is CASSNGQGANEKLFF. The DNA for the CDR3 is TGTGCCAGCAGCAATGGACAGGGTGCTAATGAAAAACTGTTTTTT.

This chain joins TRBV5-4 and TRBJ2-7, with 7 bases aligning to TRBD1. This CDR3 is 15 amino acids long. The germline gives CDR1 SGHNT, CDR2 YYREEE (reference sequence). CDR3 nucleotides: TGTGCAACCAGGACCGCCGGGACAGCCTCCTACGAGCAGTACTTC. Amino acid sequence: CATRTAGTASYEQYF.

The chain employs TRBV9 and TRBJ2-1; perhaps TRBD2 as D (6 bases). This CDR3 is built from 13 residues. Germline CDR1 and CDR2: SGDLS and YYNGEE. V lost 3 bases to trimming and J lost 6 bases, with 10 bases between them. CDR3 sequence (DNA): TGTGCCAGCAGCGACGAACTAGCCAATGAGCAGTTCTTC. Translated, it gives CASSDELANEQFF. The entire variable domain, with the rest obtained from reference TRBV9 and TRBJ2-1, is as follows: DSGVTQTPKHLITATGQRVTLRCSPRSGDLSVYWYQQSLDQGLQFLIQYYNGEERAKGNILERFSAQQFPDLHSELNLSSLELGDSALYFCASSDELANEQFFGPGTRLTVL.

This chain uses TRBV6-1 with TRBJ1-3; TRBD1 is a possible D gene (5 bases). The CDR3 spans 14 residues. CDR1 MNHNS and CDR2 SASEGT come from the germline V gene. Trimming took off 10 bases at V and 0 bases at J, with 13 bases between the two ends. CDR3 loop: CANGGEGSGNTIYF. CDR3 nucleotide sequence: TGTGCCAACGGAGGGGAAGGCTCTGGAAACACCATATATTTT.

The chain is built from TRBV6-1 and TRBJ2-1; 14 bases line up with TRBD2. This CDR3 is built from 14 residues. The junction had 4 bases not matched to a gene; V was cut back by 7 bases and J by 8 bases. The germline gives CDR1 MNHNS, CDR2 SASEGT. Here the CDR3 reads CASTGLAGAYEQFF. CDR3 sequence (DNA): TGTGCCAGCACGGGACTAGCGGGGGCTTATGAGCAGTTCTTC.

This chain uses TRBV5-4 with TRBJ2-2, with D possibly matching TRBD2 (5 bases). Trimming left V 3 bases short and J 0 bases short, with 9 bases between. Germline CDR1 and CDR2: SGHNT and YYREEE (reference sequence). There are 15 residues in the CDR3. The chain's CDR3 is CASSSTRTNTGELFF. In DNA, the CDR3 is TGTGCCAGCAGCTCTACTAGAACGAACACCGGGGAGCTGTTTTTT. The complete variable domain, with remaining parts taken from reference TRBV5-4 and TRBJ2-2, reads ETGVTQSPTHLIKTRGQQVTLRCSSQSGHNTVSWYQQALGQGPQFIFQYYREEENGRGNFPPRFSGLQFPNYSSELNVNALELDDSALYLCASSSTRTNTGELFFGEGSRLTVL.

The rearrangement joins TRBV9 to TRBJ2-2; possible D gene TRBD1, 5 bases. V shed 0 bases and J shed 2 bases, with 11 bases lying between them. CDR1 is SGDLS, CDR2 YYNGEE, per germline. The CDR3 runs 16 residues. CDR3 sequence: CASSVVKGPNTGELFF. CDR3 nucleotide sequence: TGTGCCAGCAGCGTAGTAAAGGGGCCCAACACCGGGGAGCTGTTTTTT.